These 11 T cell receptor beta chains were all obtained from the same sample, sequenced in a study of OX40 agonist ivuxolimab in advanced cancers. Here immunoSEQ multiplex PCR was the method, and the copy in TCRdb shows in-frame clones only, minus some. The top ten clones hold approximately 1.3% of a sample with around 64,000 clones, about 85% of them seen once. The material sequenced was CD4+ or CD8+ T cells sorted from blood, taken in a trial of the OX40 agonist ivuxolimab. The origin of the receptors is an adult with an advanced solid tumor such as melanoma, head and neck, liver or kidney cancer.

Details on this clone: Distinct nucleotide sequences in the sample also encode this CDR3. The chain has TRBV6-5 and TRBJ1-2, with 7 bases that match TRBD1. Germline CDR1 is MNHEY and CDR2 is SVGAGI. V was pared by 5 bases and J by 3 bases, with 3 bases of the junction left unmatched. There are 13 residues in the CDR3. CDR3 loop: CASSPTGDYGYTF. The CDR3 DNA reads TGTGCCAGCAGTCCTACAGGGGACTATGGCTACACCTTC.

This chain links TRBV12-5 with TRBJ2-2; 10 nucleotides line up with TRBD1. The CDR3 spans 16 residues. V shed 6 bases, J shed 2 bases, and the junction held 6 bases outside the gene matches. Germline assignment: CDR1 LGHNT and CDR2 FRNRAP. Here the CDR3 DNA reads TGTGCTAGTGGCCTGGGACAGGGGATTAACACCGGGGAGCTGTTTTTT. Its protein is CASGLGQGINTGELFF. Full variable domain (rest looked up from reference TRBV12-5 and TRBJ2-2): DARVTQTPRHKVTEMGQEVTMRCQPILGHNTVFWYRQTMMQGLELLAYFRNRAPLDDSGMPKDRFSAEMPDATLATLKIQPSEPRDSAVYFCASGLGQGINTGELFFGEGSRLTVL.

In nucleotides, the CDR3 is TGTGCCAGCGGGTCGGGGACGGCGGCCTACGAGCAGTACTTC. Its protein is CASGSGTAAYEQYF. The chain combines TRBV19 with TRBJ2-7; D tentatively fits TRBD1 or TRBD2 (5 bases each). This CDR3 contains 14 residues. Germline values: CDR1 LNHDA, CDR2 SQIVND (reference sequence). V was pared by 9 bases and J by 2 bases, with 17 bases between.

The chain couples TRBV28 to TRBJ1-2, with D possibly being TRBD1 (5 bases). V lost 3 bases, J lost 7 bases, and 15 bases lay in between. CDR1 is MDHEN, CDR2 SYDVKM, per germline. CDR3 length: 14 residues. The CDR3 spells CASSLTGQGSGYTF. The CDR3 coding sequence is TGTGCCAGCAGTTTGACCGGCCAGGGAAGTGGCTACACCTTC.

CDR3 sequence (DNA): TGTGCCACCAGCCCCCGAGGGTGGGATGGCTACACCTTC. Its protein product is CATSPRGWDGYTF. The chain has TRBV15 and TRBJ1-2; no definite D call. Trimming removed 5 bases from V and 6 bases from J, with 13 bases in between. CDR1 LNHNV and CDR2 YYDKDF come from the germline V gene (reference sequence). The CDR3 has 13 residues.

The genes are TRBV11-2 and TRBJ2-7; D assignment may be TRBD1 or TRBD2 (5 bases each). V gave up 4 bases and J gave up 5 bases, with 15 bases separating them. The CDR3 has 14 residues. Germline-derived CDR1 and CDR2 are SGHAT and FQNNGV. The CDR3 spells CASSSPGRLNEQYF. CDR3 DNA: TGTGCCAGCAGCTCCCCGGGACGGCTAAACGAGCAGTACTTC.

This clone was observed a single time. This sequence joins TRBV5-6 and TRBJ1-2, with TRBD1 matching 9 bases. V shed 5 bases, J shed 3 bases, and the junction held 8 bases outside the gene matches. CDR3 length: 15 amino acids. From germline, CDR1 is SGHDT and CDR2 YYEEEE. The CDR3 DNA sequence: TGTGCCAGCAGAAAATCGGGACAGGGAGACTATGGCTACACCTTC. This sequence encodes CASRKSGQGDYGYTF.

The chain uses TRBV14 and TRBJ1-1, with D possibly TRBD1 on 5 matching bases. The CDR3 runs 13 residues. Germline loops: CDR1 SGHDN, CDR2 FVKESK. The V end lost 0 bases, the J end lost 11 bases, and 13 bases lay between the germline ends. CDR3 protein: CASSQDRTRPAFF. The CDR3 DNA follows: TGTGCCAGCAGCCAAGATAGGACAAGACCGGCTTTCTTT.

The CDR3 region is CSASKAAEAFF. In DNA form, the CDR3 reads TGCAGTGCTAGTAAGGCGGCTGAAGCTTTCTTT. This chain uses TRBV20-1 with TRBJ1-1; D unclear. V lost 3 bases to trimming and J lost 6 bases, with 8 bases between them. There are 11 residues in the CDR3. CDR1 and CDR2 from the germline V gene are DFQATT and SNEGSKA (reference sequence).

The V gene is TRBV20-1, the J gene TRBJ2-7, with no clear D. This CDR3 is built from 11 residues. V was cut by 6 bases and J by 6 bases, with 12 bases left in between. CDR1 is DFQATT, CDR2 SNEGSKA, per germline (reference sequence). The CDR3 nucleotides read TGCAGTGCCCGGAGTCTCGCCGAGCAGTACTTC. Amino acid sequence: CSARSLAEQYF.

The J gene is TRBJ2-3, the V gene TRBV6-1; possibly TRBD2 for D (5 bases). V lost 2 bases to trimming and J lost 0 bases, with 12 bases between them. Germline V gene sequence: CDR1 MNHNS, CDR2 SASEGT. This CDR3 comprises 16 residues. The CDR3 DNA reads as TGTGCCAGCAGTGAATCGCAGCGGACTAGCACAGATACGCAGTATTTT. Its translation: CASSESQRTSTDTQYF.